The rows below give T cell receptor beta chains drawn from one sample of a study of cytomegalovirus exposure and HLA in healthy donors. The assay was immunoSEQ multiplex PCR, and TCRdb's table has in-frame clones only and misses some. In the table there are approximately 140,000 clones, about 70% of which are singletons. The sequencing input was PBMCs. The receptors shown here come from an older woman in good health and CMV-seropositive. Each CDR3 is given with its conserved first and last residue. The D gene is left open where the match is weak. The size of a clone is reported for some rows only, either as once, few or many, or as a class for expanded clones.

>TRBJ1-2|.|.|TRBV7-9
TGTGCCAGCAGCTTCATTGCCGGTGGGGCCGGCTACACCTTC
CASSFIAGGAGYTF
>TRBJ2-2|TRBD1|.|TRBV7-9
TGTGCCAGCAGGGCCCCCGGGACAGGGGACACCGGGGAGCTGTTTTTT
CASRAPGTGDTGELFF
>TRBJ1-5|.|.|TRBV27
TGTGCCAGCAGTCCGGAAGGGGGTTTTGGCAATCAGCCCCAGCATTTT
CASSPEGGFGNQPQHF
>TRBJ1-5|.|.|TRBV6-5
TGTGCCAGCAGTTACTCGAACAGTCGTCAGCCCCAGCATTTT
CASSYSNSRQPQHF
>TRBJ2-2|.|.|TRBV19
TGTGCCAGTAAATTGGGGGGGGCGAGCACCGGGGAGCTGTTTTTT
CASKLGGASTGELFF
>TRBJ2-7|.|.|TRBV6-1
TGTGCCAGCAGTGGGGCAGGTTCAAGCTCCTACGAGCAGTACTTC
CASSGAGSSSYEQYF
>TRBJ1-2|.|.|TRBV10-3
TGTGCCATCAGTGAGTCCACAGCTAACTATGGCTACACCTTC
CAISESTANYGYTF
>TRBJ2-1|.|few|TRBV7-2
TGTGCCAGCAGCTTAGACGGAGGAGGGCATAATGAGCAGTTCTTC
CASSLDGGGHNEQFF
>TRBJ2-7|TRBD1|.|TRBV7-2
TGTGCCAGCAGCTTAGTGGGGACAGGGGGCCACGAGCAGTACTTC
CASSLVGTGGHEQYF
>TRBJ2-3|.|.|TRBV7-9
TGTGCCAGCAGCCCTAGCCTGGGCCGCACAGATACGCAGTATTTT
CASSPSLGRTDTQYF
>TRBJ1-3|.|.|TRBV6-1
TGTGCCAGCAGTGAATCAGACTCTGGAAACACCATATGTTTT
CASSESDSGNTICF